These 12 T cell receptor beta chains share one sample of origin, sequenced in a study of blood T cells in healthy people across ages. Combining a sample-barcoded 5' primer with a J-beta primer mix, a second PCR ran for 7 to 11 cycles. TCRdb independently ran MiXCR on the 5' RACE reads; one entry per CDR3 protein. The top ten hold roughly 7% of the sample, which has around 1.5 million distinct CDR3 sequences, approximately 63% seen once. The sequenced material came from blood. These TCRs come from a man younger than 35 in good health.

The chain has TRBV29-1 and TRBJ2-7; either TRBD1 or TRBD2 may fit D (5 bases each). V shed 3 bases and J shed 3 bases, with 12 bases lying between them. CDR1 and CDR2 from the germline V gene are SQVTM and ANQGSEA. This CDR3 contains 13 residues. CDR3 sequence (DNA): TGCAGCGTTGAGGGGGAGCGGTTCTACGAGCAGTACTTC. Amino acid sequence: CSVEGERFYEQYF.

CDR3 in DNA: TGTGCCATCAGTGCCTCTACGGGGGCGAATGAGCAGTACTTC. Residues: CAISASTGANEQYF. The chain employs TRBV10-3 and TRBJ2-5; possibly TRBD1 or TRBD2 for D (6 bases each). V was pared by 4 bases and J by 11 bases, with 20 bases between. Germline lookup yields CDR1 ENHRY and CDR2 SYGVKD. This CDR3 is 14 amino acids long.

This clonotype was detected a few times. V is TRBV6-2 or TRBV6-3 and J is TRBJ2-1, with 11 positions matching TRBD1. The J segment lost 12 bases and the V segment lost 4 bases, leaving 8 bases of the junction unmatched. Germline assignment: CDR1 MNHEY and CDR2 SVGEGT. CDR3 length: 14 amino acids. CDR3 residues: CASSFGTGGMGQFF. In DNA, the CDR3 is TGTGCCAGCAGTTTCGGGACAGGGGGAATGGGGCAGTTCTTC.

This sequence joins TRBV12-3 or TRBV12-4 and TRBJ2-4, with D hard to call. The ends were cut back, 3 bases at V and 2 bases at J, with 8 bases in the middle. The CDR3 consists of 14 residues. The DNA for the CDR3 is TGTGCCAGCAGTTTTGGGGTTTCCAAAAACATTCAGTACTTC. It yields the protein CASSFGVSKNIQYF.

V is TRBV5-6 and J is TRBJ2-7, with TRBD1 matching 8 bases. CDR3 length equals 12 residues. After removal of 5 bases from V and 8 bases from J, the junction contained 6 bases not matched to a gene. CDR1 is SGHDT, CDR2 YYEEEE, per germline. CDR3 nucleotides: TGTGCCAGCAGGACAGGGGAAGGGAAGCAGTACTTC. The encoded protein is CASRTGEGKQYF.

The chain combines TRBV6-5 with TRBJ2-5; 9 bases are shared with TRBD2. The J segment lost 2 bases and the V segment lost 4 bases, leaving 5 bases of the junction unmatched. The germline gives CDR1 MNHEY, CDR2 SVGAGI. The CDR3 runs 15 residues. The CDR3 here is CASSSPTSGQETQYF. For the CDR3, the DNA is TGTGCCAGCAGTTCCCCGACTAGCGGTCAAGAGACCCAGTACTTC.

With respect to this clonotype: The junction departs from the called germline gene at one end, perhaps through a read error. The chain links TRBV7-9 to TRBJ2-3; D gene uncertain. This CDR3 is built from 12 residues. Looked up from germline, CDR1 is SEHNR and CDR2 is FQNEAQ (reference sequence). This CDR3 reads CASSLGTDTRYF. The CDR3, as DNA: TGTGCCAGCAGCTTAGGTACAGATACGCGGTATTTT.

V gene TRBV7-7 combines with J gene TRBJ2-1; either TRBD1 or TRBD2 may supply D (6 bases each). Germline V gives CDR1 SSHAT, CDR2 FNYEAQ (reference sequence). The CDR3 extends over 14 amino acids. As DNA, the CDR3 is TGTGCTTTTTCGGGGGCCACCCTTTACAATGAGCAGTTCTTC. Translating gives CAFSGATLYNEQFF.

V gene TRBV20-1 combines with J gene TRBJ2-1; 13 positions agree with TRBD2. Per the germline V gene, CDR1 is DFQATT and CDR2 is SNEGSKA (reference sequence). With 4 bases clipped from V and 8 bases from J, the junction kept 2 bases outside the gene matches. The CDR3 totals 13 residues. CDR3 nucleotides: TGCAGTGCTAAGGGACTAGCGGGGTATGAGCAGTTCTTC. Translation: CSAKGLAGYEQFF.

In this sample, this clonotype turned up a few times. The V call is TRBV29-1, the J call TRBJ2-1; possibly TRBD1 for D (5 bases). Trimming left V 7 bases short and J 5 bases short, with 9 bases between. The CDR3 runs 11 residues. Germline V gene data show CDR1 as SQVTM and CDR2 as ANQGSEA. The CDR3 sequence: CSGPRDNEQFF. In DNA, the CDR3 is TGCAGCGGCCCCAGGGACAATGAGCAGTTCTTC.

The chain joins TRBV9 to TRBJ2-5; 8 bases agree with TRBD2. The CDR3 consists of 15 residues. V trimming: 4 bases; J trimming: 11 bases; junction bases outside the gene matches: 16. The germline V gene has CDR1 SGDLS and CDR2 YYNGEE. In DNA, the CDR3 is TGTGCCAGCAGCCCGGGGGGGTACGGGGTTTGGGAGCAGTACTTC. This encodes CASSPGGYGVWEQYF.

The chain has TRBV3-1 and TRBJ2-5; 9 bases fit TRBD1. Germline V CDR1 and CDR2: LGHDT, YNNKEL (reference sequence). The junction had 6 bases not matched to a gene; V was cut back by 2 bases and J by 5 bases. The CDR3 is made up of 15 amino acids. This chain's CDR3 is CASSQMDRGRETQYF. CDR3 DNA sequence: TGTGCCAGCAGCCAAATGGACAGGGGACGGGAGACCCAGTACTTC.